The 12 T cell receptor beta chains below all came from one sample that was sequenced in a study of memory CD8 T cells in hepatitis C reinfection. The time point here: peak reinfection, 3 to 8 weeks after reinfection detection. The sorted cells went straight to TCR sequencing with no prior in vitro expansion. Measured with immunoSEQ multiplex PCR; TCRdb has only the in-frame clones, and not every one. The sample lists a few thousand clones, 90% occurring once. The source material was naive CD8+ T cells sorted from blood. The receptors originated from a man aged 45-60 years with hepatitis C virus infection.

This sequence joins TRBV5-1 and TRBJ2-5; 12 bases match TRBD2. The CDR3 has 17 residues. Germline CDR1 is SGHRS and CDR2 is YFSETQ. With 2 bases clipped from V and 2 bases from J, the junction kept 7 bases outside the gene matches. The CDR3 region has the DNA TGCGCCAGCAGCTTAGGACTAGCGGGGATTGCTCAAGAGACCCAGTACTTC. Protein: CASSLGLAGIAQETQYF.

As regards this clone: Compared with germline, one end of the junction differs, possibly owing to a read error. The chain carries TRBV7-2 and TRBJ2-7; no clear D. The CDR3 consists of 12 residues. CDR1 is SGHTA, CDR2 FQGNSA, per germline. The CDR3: CAGSSSSYEQYF. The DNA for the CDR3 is TGTGCCGGCAGTTCTTCTTCCTACGAGCAGTACTTC.

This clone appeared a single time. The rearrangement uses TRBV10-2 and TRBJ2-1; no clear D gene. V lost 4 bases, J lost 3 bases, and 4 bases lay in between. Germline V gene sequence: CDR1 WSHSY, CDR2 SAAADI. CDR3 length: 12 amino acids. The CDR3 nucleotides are TGCGCCAGCAGTGCCTACTACAATGAGCAGTTCTTC. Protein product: CASSAYYNEQFF.

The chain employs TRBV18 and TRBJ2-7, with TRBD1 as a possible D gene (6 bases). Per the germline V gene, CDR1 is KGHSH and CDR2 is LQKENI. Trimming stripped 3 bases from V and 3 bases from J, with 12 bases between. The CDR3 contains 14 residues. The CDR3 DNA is TGTGCCAGCTCACCTCGGGACACGGGCTACGAGCAGTACTTC. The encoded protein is CASSPRDTGYEQYF.

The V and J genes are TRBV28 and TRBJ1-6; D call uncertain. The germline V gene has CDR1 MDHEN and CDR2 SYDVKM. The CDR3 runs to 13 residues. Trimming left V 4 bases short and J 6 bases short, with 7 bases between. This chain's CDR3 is CASSSSVNSPLHF. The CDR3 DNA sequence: TGTGCCAGCAGTTCCTCAGTTAATTCACCCCTCCACTTT.

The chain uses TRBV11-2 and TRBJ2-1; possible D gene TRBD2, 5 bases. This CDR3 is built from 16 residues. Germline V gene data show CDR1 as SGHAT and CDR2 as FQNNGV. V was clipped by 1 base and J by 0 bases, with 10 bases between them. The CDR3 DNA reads TGTGCCAGCAGCTTAGGAAGGAGCGGCTCCTACAATGAGCAGTTCTTC. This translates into CASSLGRSGSYNEQFF.

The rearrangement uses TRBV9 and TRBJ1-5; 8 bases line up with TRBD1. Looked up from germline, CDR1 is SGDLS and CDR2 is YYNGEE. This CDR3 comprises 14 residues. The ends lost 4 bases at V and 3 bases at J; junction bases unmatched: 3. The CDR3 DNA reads TGTGCCAGCAGCACGACAGGGGACAATCAGCCCCAGCATTTT. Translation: CASSTTGDNQPQHF.

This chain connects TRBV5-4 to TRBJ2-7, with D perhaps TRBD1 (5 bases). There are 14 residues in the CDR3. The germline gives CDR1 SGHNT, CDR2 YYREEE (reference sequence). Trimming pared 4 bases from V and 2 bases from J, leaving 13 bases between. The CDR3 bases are TGTGCCAGCAGCATACGTGACAGTCCCTACGAGCAGTACTTC. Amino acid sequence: CASSIRDSPYEQYF.

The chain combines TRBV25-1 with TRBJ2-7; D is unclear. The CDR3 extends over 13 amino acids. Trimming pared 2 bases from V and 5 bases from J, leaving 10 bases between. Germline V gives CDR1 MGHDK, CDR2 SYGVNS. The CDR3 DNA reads TGTGCCAGCAGTGAAATTAGCCGGGACGAGCAGTACTTC. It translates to CASSEISRDEQYF.

The CDR3 reads CASSAASGSYEQYF. The CDR3, as DNA: TGTGCCAGTAGTGCCGCTAGCGGATCCTACGAGCAGTACTTC. V is TRBV19 and J is TRBJ2-7; 7 nucleotides align to TRBD2. Germline V gene data show CDR1 as LNHDA and CDR2 as SQIVND (reference sequence). With V trimmed by 5 bases and J by 1 base, 5 bases remained unmatched. CDR3 length: 14 amino acids.

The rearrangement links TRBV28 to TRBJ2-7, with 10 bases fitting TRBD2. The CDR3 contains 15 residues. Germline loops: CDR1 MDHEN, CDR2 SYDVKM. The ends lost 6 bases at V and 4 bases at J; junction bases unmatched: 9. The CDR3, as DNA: TGTGCCAGCAGCTCCCTAGCGGGAGACATTTACGAGCAGTACTTC. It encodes CASSSLAGDIYEQYF.

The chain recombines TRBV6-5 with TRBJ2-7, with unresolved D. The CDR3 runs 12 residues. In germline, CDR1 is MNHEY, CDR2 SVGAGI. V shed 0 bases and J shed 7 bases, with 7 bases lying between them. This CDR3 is CASSYSSEEQYF. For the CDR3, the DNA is TGTGCCAGCAGTTACTCATCGGAGGAGCAGTACTTC.